This T cell receptor beta chain is drawn from a study of CD8 T cells in Susac syndrome. Trimming removed 1 base at V and 5 bases at J, with 8 bases between. This CDR3 contains 13 residues. In the case of this clonotype: No antigen is known for it.

The RNA, roughly 0.45 to 1 ug, was put through reverse transcription using random hexamers. Amplification of TCR beta CDR3 used immunoSEQ multiplex PCR across 54 Vbeta and 13 Jbeta. TCRdb re-derived calls from the immunoSEQ multiplex PCR reads in MiXCR, one entry per CDR3 protein. This sample has about 190,000 distinct CDR3 sequences, with about 94% found just once. TCR beta from blood CD8+ and CD4+ T cells was sequenced. General study points: The authors acknowledged that their TCR sequencing and HLA analysis involved a relatively small number of individuals.

What was sequenced was CD4+ T cells from PBMCs. V and J are TRBV12-3 or TRBV12-4 and TRBJ1-2, with D maybe TRBD1 (6 bases). The source of this sequence is a human donor with Susac syndrome. The CDR3 reads CASSLGTEYGYTF. The CDR3 DNA is TGTGCCAGCAGTTTAGGGACAGAGTATGGCTACACCTTC.